This T cell receptor beta chain was captured by sequencing in a study of blood T cell repertoires in COVID-19. Study-level information: The United States, Italy and Spain provided the acute and convalescent COVID-19 samples. From T cells, B-cell-depleted T cells, or PBMCs came the material, which was cDNA or gDNA.

CDR1 and CDR2 (germline): SGHRS, YFSETQ. This CDR3 is 14 amino acids long. V lost 4 bases to trimming and J lost 3 bases, with 12 bases between them. This clone was recorded only once. As processed by the authors: By means of reference gene primer amplification, nucleated cell counts were estimated. Clones were sequenced by immunoSEQ multiplex PCR, and TCRdb holds only the in-frame ones, with some missing. V, J and clone size are taken as reported in that table, and D and trimming were inferred from the DNA itself. This table holds tens of thousands of clones, about 77% found once. The specimen sequenced was peripheral blood. The chain joins TRBV5-1 to TRBJ2-3; TRBD1 is a possible D gene (5 bases). The receptor was isolated from a man aged 65 to 85 with active or convalescent COVID-19. Here the CDR3 reads CASSPLGVTDTQYF. The CDR3 coding sequence is TGCGCCAGCAGCCCCTTAGGGGTAACAGATACGCAGTATTTT.